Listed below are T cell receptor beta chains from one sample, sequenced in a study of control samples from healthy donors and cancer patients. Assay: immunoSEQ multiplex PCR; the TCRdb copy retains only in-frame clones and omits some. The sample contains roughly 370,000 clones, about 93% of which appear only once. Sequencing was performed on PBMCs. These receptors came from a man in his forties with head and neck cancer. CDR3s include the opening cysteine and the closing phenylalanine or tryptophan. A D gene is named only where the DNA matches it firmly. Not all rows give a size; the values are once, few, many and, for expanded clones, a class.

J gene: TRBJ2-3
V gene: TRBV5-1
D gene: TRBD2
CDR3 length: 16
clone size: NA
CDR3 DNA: TGCGCCAGCAGCTTGGTGTTAGCGGGAGGAGGAGATACGCAGTATTTT
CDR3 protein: CASSLVLAGGGDTQYF

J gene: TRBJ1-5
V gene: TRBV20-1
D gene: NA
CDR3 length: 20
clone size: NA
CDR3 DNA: TGCAGTGCTAGTCGATTAATGGCGGGACGGGACTACAATGGTAATCAGCCCCAGCATTTT
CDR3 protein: CSASRLMAGRDYNGNQPQHF

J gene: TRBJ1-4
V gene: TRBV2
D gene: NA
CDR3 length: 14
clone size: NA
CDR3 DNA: TGTGCCAGCAGTGAGGGGGATTCTAATGAAAAACTGTTTTTT
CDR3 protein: CASSEGDSNEKLFF

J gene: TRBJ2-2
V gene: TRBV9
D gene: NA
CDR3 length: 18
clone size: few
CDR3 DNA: TGTGCCAGCAGCGAGTCTTGGCGTTACGGAGCGAACACCGGGGAGCTGTTTTTT
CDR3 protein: CASSESWRYGANTGELFF

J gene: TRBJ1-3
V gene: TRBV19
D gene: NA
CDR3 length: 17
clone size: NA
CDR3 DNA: TGTGCCAGTAGTACGCATCGAACACCGTTCTCTGGAAACACCATATATTTT
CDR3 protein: CASSTHRTPFSGNTIYF

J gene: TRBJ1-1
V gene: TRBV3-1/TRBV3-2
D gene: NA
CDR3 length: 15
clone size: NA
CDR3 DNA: TGTGCCAGCAGCCTAGGATCAGGCGGGAGCACTGAAGCTTTCTTT
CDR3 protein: CASSLGSGGSTEAFF

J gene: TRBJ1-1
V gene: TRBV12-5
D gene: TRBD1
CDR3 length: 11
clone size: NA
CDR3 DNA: TGTGCTAGTGCCCGGGACAGGGAAGCTTTCTTT
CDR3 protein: CASARDREAFF

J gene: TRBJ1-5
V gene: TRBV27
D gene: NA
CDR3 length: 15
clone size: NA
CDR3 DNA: TGTGCCAGCAGTTTAATAGGGTCCTCTAATCAGCCCCAGCATTTT
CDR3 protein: CASSLIGSSNQPQHF

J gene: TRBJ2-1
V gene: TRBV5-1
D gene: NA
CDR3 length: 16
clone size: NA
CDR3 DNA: TGCGCCAGCAGCTTGGGCCAGGCGGCTGCCTACAATGAGCAGTTCTTC
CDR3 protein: CASSLGQAAAYNEQFF

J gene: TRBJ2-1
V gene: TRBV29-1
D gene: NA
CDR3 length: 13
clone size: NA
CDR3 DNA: TGCAGCGTTGCACGGGACTCCTACAATGAGCAGTTCTTC
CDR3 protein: CSVARDSYNEQFF

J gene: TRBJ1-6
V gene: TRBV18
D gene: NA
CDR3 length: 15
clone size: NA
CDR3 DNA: TGTGCCAGCTCACCTCCGGGACGGAATAATTCACCCCTCCACTTT
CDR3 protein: CASSPPGRNNSPLHF

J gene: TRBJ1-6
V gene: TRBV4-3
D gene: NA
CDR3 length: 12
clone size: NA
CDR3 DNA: TGCGCCAGCAGCAGAGCCAATTCACCCCTCCACTTT
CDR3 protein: CASSRANSPLHF

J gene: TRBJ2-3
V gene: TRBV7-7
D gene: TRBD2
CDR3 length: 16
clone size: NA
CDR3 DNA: TGTGCTAGCAGCTTGGGCCTAGCGGGATTCACAGATACGCAGTATTTT
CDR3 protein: CASSLGLAGFTDTQYF

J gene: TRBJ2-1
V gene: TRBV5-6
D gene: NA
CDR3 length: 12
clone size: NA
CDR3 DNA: TGTGCCAGCAGCCCCTCTGGCAATGAGCAGTTCTTC
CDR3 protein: CASSPSGNEQFF

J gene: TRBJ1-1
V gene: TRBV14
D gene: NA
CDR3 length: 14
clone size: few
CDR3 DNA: TGTGCCAGCAGCGCAGGGCTCATGAACACTGAAGCTTTCTTT
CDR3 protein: CASSAGLMNTEAFF

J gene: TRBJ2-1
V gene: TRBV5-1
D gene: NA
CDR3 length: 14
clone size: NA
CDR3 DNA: TGCGCCAGCAGCTTGGACACTTCGGGTAGTGAGCAGTTCTTC
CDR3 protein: CASSLDTSGSEQFF

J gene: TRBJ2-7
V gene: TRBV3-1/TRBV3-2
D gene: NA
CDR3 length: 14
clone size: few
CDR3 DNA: TGTGCCAGCAGCCCAGGACTACATTCCTACGAGCAGTACTTC
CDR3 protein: CASSPGLHSYEQYF

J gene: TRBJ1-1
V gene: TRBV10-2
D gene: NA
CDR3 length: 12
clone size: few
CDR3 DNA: TGCGCCAGCGTGGACAGAAACACTGAAGCTTTCTTT
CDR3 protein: CASVDRNTEAFF

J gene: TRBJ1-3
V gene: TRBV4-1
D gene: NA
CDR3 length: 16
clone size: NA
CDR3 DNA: TGCGCCAGCAGCCCCGTTTGGGCGGACTCTGGAAACACCATATATTTT
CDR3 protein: CASSPVWADSGNTIYF

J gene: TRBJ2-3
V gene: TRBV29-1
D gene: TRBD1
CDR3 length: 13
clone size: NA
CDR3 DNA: TGCAGCTCGGCAGGGGGCTTTACAGATACGCAGTATTTT
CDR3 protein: CSSAGGFTDTQYF

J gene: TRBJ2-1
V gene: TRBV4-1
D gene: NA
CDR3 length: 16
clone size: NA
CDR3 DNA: TGCGCCAGCAGCCAAGAGGGGGGAATTTCTTACAATGAGCAGTTCTTC
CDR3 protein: CASSQEGGISYNEQFF

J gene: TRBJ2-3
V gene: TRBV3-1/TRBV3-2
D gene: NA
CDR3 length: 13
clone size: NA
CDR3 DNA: TGTGCCAGCAGCCATCCCCTAGGGGATACGCAGTATTTT
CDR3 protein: CASSHPLGDTQYF

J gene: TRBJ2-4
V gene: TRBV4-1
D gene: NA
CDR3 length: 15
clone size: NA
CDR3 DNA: TGCGCCAGCAGCCAAGATTCCCCTAGCCGAGACATTCAGTACTTC
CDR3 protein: CASSQDSPSRDIQYF

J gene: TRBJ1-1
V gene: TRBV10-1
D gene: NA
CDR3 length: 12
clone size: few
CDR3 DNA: TGCGCCAGCAGTGAGAAGAACACTGAAGCTTTCTTT
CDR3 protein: CASSEKNTEAFF

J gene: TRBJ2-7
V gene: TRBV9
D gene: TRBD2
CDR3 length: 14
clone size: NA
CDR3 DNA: TGTGCCAGCAGCATGGCGGGAGCTTCCTACGAGCAGTACTTC
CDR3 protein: CASSMAGASYEQYF

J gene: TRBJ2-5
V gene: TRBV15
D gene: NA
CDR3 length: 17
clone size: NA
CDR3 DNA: TGTGCCACCAGCAGAGCGGGGGTGGCGGTATACGGGGAGACCCAGTACTTC
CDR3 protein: CATSRAGVAVYGETQYF

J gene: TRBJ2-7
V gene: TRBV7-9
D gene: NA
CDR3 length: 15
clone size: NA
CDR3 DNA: TGTGCCAGCAGCCCAACCCTCGGGAGTACCTACGAGCAGTACTTC
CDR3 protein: CASSPTLGSTYEQYF

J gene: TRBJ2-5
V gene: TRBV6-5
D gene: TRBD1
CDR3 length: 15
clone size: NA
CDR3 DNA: TGTGCCAGCAGGACCGGGACAGAACACCAAGAGACCCAGTACTTC
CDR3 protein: CASRTGTEHQETQYF

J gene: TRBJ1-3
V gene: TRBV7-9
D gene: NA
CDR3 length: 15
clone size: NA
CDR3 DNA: TGTGCCAGCAGCCCGAACCCCATACACACGGACACCATATATTTT
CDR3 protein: CASSPNPIHTDTIYF

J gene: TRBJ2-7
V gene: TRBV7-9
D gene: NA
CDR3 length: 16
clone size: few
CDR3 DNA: TGTGCCAGCAGCTCAGGGGCTGGGGGGCTCTTGGGCGAGCAGTACTTC
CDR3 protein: CASSSGAGGLLGEQYF

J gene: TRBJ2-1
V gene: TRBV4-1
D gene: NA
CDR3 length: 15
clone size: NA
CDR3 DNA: TGCGCCAGCAGCCAAGAGGGCCAGGGAGTCAATGAGCAGTTCTTC
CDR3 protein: CASSQEGQGVNEQFF

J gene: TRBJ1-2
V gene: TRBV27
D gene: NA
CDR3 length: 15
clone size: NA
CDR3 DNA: TGTGCCAGCAGTGGTCAGGTAGGAGGGTACCGCGGCTACACCTTC
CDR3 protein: CASSGQVGGYRGYTF

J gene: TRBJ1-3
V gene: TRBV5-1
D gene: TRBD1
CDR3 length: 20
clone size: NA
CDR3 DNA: TGCGCCAGCAGCTTGGGGGGCGACAGGGCCACGGGCCGAGGAGGAAACACCATATATTTT
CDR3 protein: CASSLGGDRATGRGGNTIYF

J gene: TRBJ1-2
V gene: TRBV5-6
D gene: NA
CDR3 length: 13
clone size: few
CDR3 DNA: TGTGCCAGCAGCTCGGATCCTTCGGGCGGCTACACCTTC
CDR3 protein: CASSSDPSGGYTF

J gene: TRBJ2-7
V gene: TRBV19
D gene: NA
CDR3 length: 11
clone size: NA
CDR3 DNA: TGTGCCAGTAGGCAGGGCTACGAGCAGTACTTC
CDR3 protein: CASRQGYEQYF

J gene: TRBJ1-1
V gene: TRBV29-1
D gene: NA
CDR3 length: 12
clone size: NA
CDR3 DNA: TGCAGCGTCGAGGACAGCTTAGTTGAAGCTTTCTTT
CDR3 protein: CSVEDSLVEAFF

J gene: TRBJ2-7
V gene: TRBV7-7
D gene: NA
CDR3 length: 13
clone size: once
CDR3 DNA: TGTGCTAGCAGCTTGACGGGGACCGGGGAGCAGTACTTC
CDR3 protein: CASSLTGTGEQYF

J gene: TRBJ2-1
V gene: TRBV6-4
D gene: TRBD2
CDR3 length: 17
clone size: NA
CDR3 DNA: TGTGCCAGCAGTGAGAGTCCTAGCGGGGTTTCCTACAATGAGCAGTTCTTC
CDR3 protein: CASSESPSGVSYNEQFF

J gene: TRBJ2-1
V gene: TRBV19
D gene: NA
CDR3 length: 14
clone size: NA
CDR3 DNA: TGTGCCAGTAGTCGGTATCAGGGAGGAGATGAGCAGTTCTTC
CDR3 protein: CASSRYQGGDEQFF

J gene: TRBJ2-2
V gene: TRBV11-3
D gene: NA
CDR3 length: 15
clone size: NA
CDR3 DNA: TGTGCCAGCAGCTTGGGGACACTAAACACCGGGGAGCTGTTTTTT
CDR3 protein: CASSLGTLNTGELFF

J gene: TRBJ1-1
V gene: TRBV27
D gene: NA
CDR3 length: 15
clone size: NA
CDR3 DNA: TGTGCCAGCAGTTTAAAGGGACACTTGAACACTGAAGCTTTCTTT
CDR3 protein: CASSLKGHLNTEAFF

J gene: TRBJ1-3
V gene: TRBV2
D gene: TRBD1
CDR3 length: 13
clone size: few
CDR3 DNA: TGTGCCAGCAAGGACAGGGGGAGAAACACCATATATTTT
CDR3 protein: CASKDRGRNTIYF

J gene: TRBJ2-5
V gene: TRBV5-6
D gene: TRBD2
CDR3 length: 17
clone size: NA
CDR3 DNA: TGTGCCAGCAGCATAGGACTAGCGGGGGCCGCTCGAGAGACCCAGTACTTC
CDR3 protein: CASSIGLAGAARETQYF

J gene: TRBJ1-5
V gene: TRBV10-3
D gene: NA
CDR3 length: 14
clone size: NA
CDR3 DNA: TGTGCCATCAGTGAGTTGAGGGGCGATCAGCCCCAGCATTTT
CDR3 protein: CAISELRGDQPQHF

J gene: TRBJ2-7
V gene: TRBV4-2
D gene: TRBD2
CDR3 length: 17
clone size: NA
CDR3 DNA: TGTGCCAGCAGCCAAGATTTTAGAAAGCGGGGTTCCTACGAGCAGTACTTC
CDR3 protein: CASSQDFRKRGSYEQYF

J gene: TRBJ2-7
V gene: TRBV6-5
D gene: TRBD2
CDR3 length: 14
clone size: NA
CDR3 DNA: TGTGCCAGCAGTTACGGGGGGGGGTCCTACGAGCAGTACTTC
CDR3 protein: CASSYGGGSYEQYF

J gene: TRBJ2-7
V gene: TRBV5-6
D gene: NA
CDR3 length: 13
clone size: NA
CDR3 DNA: TGTGCCAGCAGACCGGGCTACTCCTACGAGCAGTACTTC
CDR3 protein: CASRPGYSYEQYF

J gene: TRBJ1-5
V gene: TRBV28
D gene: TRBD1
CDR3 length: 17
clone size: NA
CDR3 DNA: TGTGCCAGCATCACTTTTACAGGGGCTTTGGGCAATCAGCCCCAGCATTTT
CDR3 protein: CASITFTGALGNQPQHF

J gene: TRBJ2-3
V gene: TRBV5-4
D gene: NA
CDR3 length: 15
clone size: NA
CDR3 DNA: TGTGCCAGCAGCCCCGGAACCTCTAGCACAGATACGCAGTATTTT
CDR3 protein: CASSPGTSSTDTQYF

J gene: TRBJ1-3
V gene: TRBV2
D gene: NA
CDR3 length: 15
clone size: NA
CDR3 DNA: TGTGCCAGCGTCCCGGGGCAGGGGAGAGCGAACACCATATATTTT
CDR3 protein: CASVPGQGRANTIYF

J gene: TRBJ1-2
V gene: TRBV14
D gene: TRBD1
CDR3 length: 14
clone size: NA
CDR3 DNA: TGTGCCAGCAGCCAAGAAAGGGGGCCCTATGGCTACACCTTC
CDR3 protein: CASSQERGPYGYTF